This TCR beta chain appears in the sequencing data of a study of T-cell memory formation after mild COVID-19. At the level of the study: Each donor largely had its own TCR clusters. Points from the study as a whole: Whereas later expanders leaned CD4+, clones contracting day 15 to 85 showed a balanced CD4/CD8 makeup. CD4+ contracting clones were mainly CM and EM; CD8+ ones, EMRA.

With regard to this clonotype: Its antigen is still unknown. Compared with germline, one end of the junction differs, possibly owing to a read error.

From the 5' RACE reads, TCRdb called clonotypes with MiXCR, one entry per CDR3 protein. This sample has more than 350,000 distinct CDR3 sequences, with around a fifth found just once. This clonotype was sampled from an adult woman who had mild COVID-19 (a few samples of this study predate the infection). Cell type and time point are not known. The sequencing sample was made of PBMCs or a T cell subset sorted from them (not recorded which).

The CDR3 region is CAISQGAGNQPQHF. CDR3 DNA: TGTGCCATCAGCCAAGGGGCAGGGAATCAGCCCCAGCATTTT. This chain connects TRBV14 to TRBJ1-5; D is perhaps TRBD1 (5 bases). In germline, CDR1 is SGHDN, CDR2 FVKESK. The CDR3 length is 14 residues.